The 31 T cell receptor beta chains below come from one sample, sequenced in a study of blood T cell repertoires in COVID-19. Assay used: immunoSEQ multiplex PCR; TCRdb lists only in-frame clones, some missing. The repertoire has about 180,000 clones, about 84% of them found once; the top ten carry about 9.6%. The specimen was PBMCs or T cells enriched from blood (not recorded which). The receptor set was obtained from a woman aged 25-40 years who had recovered from COVID-19.

The V call is TRBV5-6, the J call TRBJ2-2, with 7 positions matching TRBD1. This CDR3 comprises 14 residues. V was clipped by 4 bases and J by 4 bases; unmatched bases: 4. Germline lookup yields CDR1 SGHDT and CDR2 YYEEEE. CDR3 in DNA: TGTGCCAGCAGCCACAGGGGTTTCACCGGGGAGCTGTTTTTT. Its protein product is CASSHRGFTGELFF.

This clone was seen once. The chain uses TRBV29-1 and TRBJ2-1; 7 bases map to TRBD2. Germline V CDR1 and CDR2: SQVTM, ANQGSEA. The CDR3 is made up of 14 amino acids. V dropped 4 bases and J dropped 6; count of bases not matched to a gene: 9. CDR3 protein: CSVVNWRESNEQFF. CDR3 DNA: TGCAGCGTTGTTAATTGGCGGGAGAGCAATGAGCAGTTCTTC.

The chain is built from TRBV19 and TRBJ1-5; 10 nucleotides match TRBD1. The CDR3 loop spans 15 amino acids. The germline V gene has CDR1 LNHDA and CDR2 SQIVND (reference sequence). Losses at the gene ends were 9 bases for V and 6 bases for J; bases not matched to a gene: 11. The CDR3 protein is CASRGPGQGSQPQHF. The CDR3 DNA sequence: TGTGCCAGCCGGGGACCGGGACAGGGGAGTCAGCCCCAGCATTTT.

The V and J genes are TRBV2 and TRBJ2-7, with TRBD2 as a possible D gene (6 bases). The CDR3 spans 14 residues. Deletions cut 7 bases from V and 2 bases from J, with 15 bases between. From germline, CDR1 is SNHLY and CDR2 FYNNEI. CDR3 sequence reads: CASMGGDDTYEQYF. DNA for the CDR3: TGTGCCAGCATGGGCGGGGACGATACCTACGAGCAGTACTTC.

This clone was counted once. The gene calls are TRBV6-1 and TRBJ1-4, with 7 nucleotides matching TRBD1. The germline CDR1 and CDR2 sequences are MNHNS and SASEGT. V dropped 2 bases and J dropped 3; count of bases not matched to a gene: 0. The CDR3 covers 14 residues. CDR3 bases: TGTGCCAGCAGTGAACAGGGGGCTAATGAAAAACTGTTTTTT. Its protein product is CASSEQGANEKLFF.

This sequence joins TRBV11-2 and TRBJ1-3, with a possible D match to TRBD1 (5 bases). Germline V gene lookup returns CDR1 SGHAT and CDR2 FQNNGV. Trimming took 5 bases from V and 0 from J, leaving 23 bases between them. The CDR3 runs to 19 residues. The CDR3 DNA sequence: TGTGCCAGCAGCCTCCGGGCAGGGAACGAAGTTGGCTCTGGAAACACCATATATTTT. Translated: CASSLRAGNEVGSGNTIYF.

This clone was counted once. V usage is TRBV7-6 and J usage is TRBJ2-5; 10 bases are a match to TRBD2. The CDR3 has 16 amino acids. Germline loops: CDR1 SGHVS, CDR2 FNYEAQ. Trimming removed 2 bases from V and 1 base from J; junction bases left unmatched: 4. In DNA, the CDR3 is TGTGCCAGCAGCTTAAAACTAGCGGGAAGCCAAGAGACCCAGTACTTC. Its protein is CASSLKLAGSQETQYF.

The chain links TRBV11-2 to TRBJ2-2; 7 bases are a match to TRBD2. Per germline, CDR1 SGHAT and CDR2 FQNNGV. J was trimmed by 4 bases and V by 5 bases; bases with no gene match: 4. This CDR3 is 14 amino acids long. CDR3 loop: CASSLGGITGELFF. The CDR3 DNA reads as TGTGCCAGCAGCCTCGGGGGGATCACCGGGGAGCTGTTTTTT. The complete variable domain, with remaining parts taken from reference TRBV11-2 and TRBJ2-2, reads EAGVAQSPRYKIIEKRQSVAFWCNPISGHATLYWYQQILGQGPKLLIQFQNNGVVDDSQLPKDRFSAERLKGVDSTLKIQPAKLEDSAVYLCASSLGGITGELFFGEGSRLTVL.

This chain connects TRBV11-3 to TRBJ2-2, with D possibly TRBD2 on 6 matching bases. V was pared by 0 bases and J by 4 bases, with 12 bases between. This CDR3 has 16 residues. Germline CDR1 reads SGHNT; CDR2 reads YENEEA. The DNA for the CDR3 is TGTGCCAGCAGCTTAGATGCGGGGCGGGGCACCGGGGAGCTGTTTTTT. This gives the protein CASSLDAGRGTGELFF.

V usage is TRBV5-6 and J usage is TRBJ1-1; the D gene is possibly TRBD1 (5 bases). Trimming cost V 3 bases and J 4 bases, with 19 bases left between them. Germline V CDR1 and CDR2: SGHDT, YYEEEE. This CDR3 has 16 amino acids. CDR3 sequence reads: CASSSGSYDRSTEAFF. In DNA, the CDR3 is TGTGCCAGCAGCTCGGGCAGTTACGACAGATCCACTGAAGCTTTCTTT.

The chain joins TRBV19 to TRBJ1-5, with D unresolved. The CDR3 sequence is 17 residues long. CDR1 and CDR2 from the germline V gene are LNHDA and SQIVND (reference sequence). V lost 7 bases to trimming and J lost 1 base, with 20 bases between them. CDR3: CASTNGRGAKSNQPQHF. The CDR3 DNA follows: TGTGCCAGTACCAACGGCCGAGGCGCGAAAAGCAATCAGCCCCAGCATTTT.

CDR3 amino acids: CASNWDRGTRRRSYEQYF. The CDR3 region has the DNA TGTGCCAGCAACTGGGACAGGGGAACGCGACGAAGATCCTACGAGCAGTACTTC. The gene calls are TRBV28 and TRBJ2-7, with 10 positions matching TRBD1. Germline trimming cut 7 bases from V and 1 base from J; bases unmatched to any gene: 16. CDR3 length: 18 residues. CDR1 and CDR2 from the germline V gene are MDHEN and SYDVKM. Combining the CDR3 with reference TRBV28 and TRBJ2-7 gives the whole variable domain DVKVTQSSRYLVKRTGEKVFLECVQDMDHENMFWYRQDPGLGLRLIYFSYDVKMKEKGDIPEGYSVSREKKERFSLILESASTNQTSMYLCASNWDRGTRRRSYEQYFGPGTRLTVT.

V is TRBV11-2 and J is TRBJ1-1, with 7 bases fitting TRBD1. Losses at the gene ends were 1 base for V and 5 bases for J; bases not matched to a gene: 4. CDR3 length: 14 residues. From germline, CDR1 is SGHAT and CDR2 FQNNGV. The CDR3 DNA reads TGTGCCAGCAGCTTAGCAGGGGGGTGGACTGAAGCTTTCTTT. Amino acid sequence: CASSLAGGWTEAFF.

This chain connects TRBV11-2 to TRBJ2-2; 7 bases are a match to TRBD2. Per the germline V gene, CDR1 is SGHAT and CDR2 is FQNNGV. V gave up 0 bases and J gave up 2 bases; unmatched junction bases: 6. The CDR3 is 17 residues long. The DNA of the CDR3 is TGTGCCAGCAGCTTAGAAGCTTCTAGCGGCAACACCGGGGAGCTGTTTTTT. Translating gives CASSLEASSGNTGELFF. Full variable domain (missing parts from reference TRBV11-2 and TRBJ2-2): EAGVAQSPRYKIIEKRQSVAFWCNPISGHATLYWYQQILGQGPKLLIQFQNNGVVDDSQLPKDRFSAERLKGVDSTLKIQPAKLEDSAVYLCASSLEASSGNTGELFFGEGSRLTVL.

V gene TRBV5-5 combines with J gene TRBJ1-1, with D perhaps TRBD1 (6 bases). The CDR3 runs to 14 residues. V was pared by 6 bases and J by 1 base, with 13 bases between. The V gene's germline CDR1 is SGHKS and CDR2 YYEKEE (reference sequence). The CDR3 bases are TGTGCCAGCACCGAGACAGGCGCGAACACTGAAGCTTTCTTT. Its translation: CASTETGANTEAFF.

CDR3: CASSGPGQDNRYEQYF. The CDR3 bases are TGTGCCAGCAGCGGCCCGGGACAGGACAATCGGTACGAGCAGTACTTC. This rearrangement joins TRBV9 to TRBJ2-7; 8 nucleotides align to TRBD1. The J segment lost 4 bases and the V segment lost 3 bases, leaving 12 bases of the junction unmatched. This CDR3 spans 16 amino acids. Germline assignment: CDR1 SGDLS and CDR2 YYNGEE.

This sequence joins TRBV11-2 and TRBJ2-1, with TRBD2 matching over 8 bases. With 1 base clipped from V and 2 bases from J, the junction kept 7 bases outside the gene matches. The V gene's germline CDR1 is SGHAT and CDR2 FQNNGV. The CDR3 length is 17 residues. In nucleotides, the CDR3 is TGTGCCAGCAGCTTAGGGGTTACTAGCGGCGCCTACAATGAGCAGTTCTTC. Translating gives CASSLGVTSGAYNEQFF.

V is TRBV11-2 and J is TRBJ2-6; the D gene is possibly TRBD1 (5 bases). The CDR3 is 14 residues long. Looked up from germline, CDR1 is SGHAT and CDR2 is FQNNGV. The V end lost 6 bases, the J end lost 3 bases, and 9 bases lay between the germline ends. DNA of the CDR3: TGTGCCAGCAGACAAACAGGTGGGGCCAACGTCCTGACTTTC. This translates into CASRQTGGANVLTF.

Only one count was recorded for this clone. The chain combines TRBV28 with TRBJ2-1; 7 bases are a match to TRBD1. There are 14 residues in the CDR3. CDR1 and CDR2 from the germline V gene are MDHEN and SYDVKM. V dropped 2 bases and J dropped 8; count of bases not matched to a gene: 6. CDR3 sequence (DNA): TGTGCCAGCAGTTTACGGACAGGTAGGGATGAGCAGTTCTTC. Translation gives CASSLRTGRDEQFF.

This clone was seen just once. The CDR3 DNA reads as TGTGCCAGCAGACAGCTGAACTCTGGAAACACCATATATTTT. This translates into CASRQLNSGNTIYF. The rearrangement uses TRBV19 and TRBJ1-3; tentative D call: TRBD1 (5 bases). The CDR3 loop spans 14 amino acids. V lost 9 bases, J lost 0 bases, and 12 bases lay in between. Germline V gene lookup returns CDR1 LNHDA and CDR2 SQIVND (reference sequence).

The chain links TRBV29-1 to TRBJ1-5, with a tentative D call TRBD1 (6 bases). Germline CDR1 is SQVTM and CDR2 is ANQGSEA. The CDR3 sequence is 15 residues long. Trimming took off 6 bases at V and 0 bases at J, with 15 bases between the two ends. The CDR3 protein is CSVVLTGISNQPQHF. In DNA, the CDR3 is TGCAGCGTCGTGTTGACAGGTATTAGCAATCAGCCCCAGCATTTT.

The chain links TRBV27 to TRBJ2-5, with 9 bases that match TRBD1. Germline V gene sequence: CDR1 MNHEY, CDR2 SMNVEV (reference sequence). V shed 6 bases and J 1 base; nucleotides not matched to a gene: 3. The CDR3 length is 14 residues. In nucleotides, the CDR3 is TGTGCCAGCAGCACGGACAGGGGCCAAGAGACCCAGTACTTC. It yields the protein CASSTDRGQETQYF.

The gene calls are TRBV7-9 and TRBJ1-2; 7 bases map to TRBD1. CDR3 length: 14 amino acids. Per germline, CDR1 SEHNR and CDR2 FQNEAQ (reference sequence). V lost 0 bases and J lost 9; bases outside the gene matches: 7. CDR3 loop: CASSLAGQSISYTF. CDR3 nucleotide sequence: TGTGCCAGCAGCTTAGCGGGACAGTCGATTAGCTACACCTTC. Full variable domain (rest looked up from reference TRBV7-9 and TRBJ1-2): DTGVSQNPRHKITKRGQNVTFRCDPISEHNRLYWYRQTLGQGPEFLTYFQNEAQLEKSRLLSDRFSAERPKGSFSTLEIQRTEQGDSAMYLCASSLAGQSISYTFGSGTRLTVV.

This clone came up a few times. The chain links TRBV30 to TRBJ2-2; 9 nucleotides match TRBD2. This CDR3 spans 18 amino acids. The ends lost 2 bases at V and 3 bases at J; junction bases unmatched: 13. Germline V lookup: CDR1 GTSNPN, CDR2 SVGIG (reference sequence). The chain's CDR3 is CAWSRYSGSFEYTGELFF. In DNA, the CDR3 is TGTGCCTGGAGTCGGTATAGCGGGAGTTTCGAATACACCGGGGAGCTGTTTTTT.

The V gene is TRBV15, the J gene TRBJ2-7; TRBD1 is a possible D gene (5 bases). Germline V gene data show CDR1 as LNHNV and CDR2 as YYDKDF (reference sequence). This CDR3 spans 15 amino acids. Trimming removed 1 base at V and 4 bases at J, with 14 bases between. The CDR3 spells CATSRVAGISYEQYF. The DNA for the CDR3 is TGTGCCACCAGCAGAGTAGCAGGGATCAGTTACGAGCAGTACTTC.

This clone was observed a handful of times. V is TRBV27 and J is TRBJ1-4; D uncertain. Trimming removed 6 bases at V and 6 bases at J, with 17 bases between. Looked up from germline, CDR1 is MNHEY and CDR2 is SMNVEV (reference sequence). This CDR3 contains 15 residues. CDR3 DNA sequence: TGTGCCAGCAGCCATTGGGGTAGGAGGGATGAAAAACTGTTTTTT. Protein product: CASSHWGRRDEKLFF.

This clone was found once. The chain combines TRBV6-5 with TRBJ1-1; TRBD1 might be the D (6 bases). The CDR3 has 13 amino acids. Germline CDR1 MNHEY, CDR2 SVGAGI. The V end lost 6 bases, the J end lost 4 bases, and 12 bases lay between the germline ends. CDR3 amino acids: CASSLGQPTEAFF. Here the CDR3 DNA reads TGTGCCAGCAGCCTCGGACAGCCCACTGAAGCTTTCTTT.

This clone was seen only once. V gene TRBV18 combines with J gene TRBJ2-6; a possible D gene is TRBD2 (6 bases). The CDR3 has 20 amino acids. The ends were cut back, 1 base at V and 0 bases at J, with 19 bases in the middle. Per germline, CDR1 KGHSH and CDR2 LQKENI. CDR3 nucleotides: TGTGCCAGCTCACCACGGGGGGACCAGATCGGGGCCTCTGGGGCCAACGTCCTGACTTTC. It is translated as CASSPRGDQIGASGANVLTF.

This clone was seen just once. V usage is TRBV6-2 or TRBV6-3 and J usage is TRBJ1-6, with 7 positions matching TRBD1. Per the germline V gene, CDR1 is MNHEY and CDR2 is SVGEGT. The CDR3 consists of 14 residues. V shed 0 bases and J 18 bases; nucleotides not matched to a gene: 11. CDR3 bases: TGTGCCAGCAGTTACTCGATTCCGGGGACAGTGACCCACTTT. Translating gives CASSYSIPGTVTHF.

J is TRBJ1-2 and V is TRBV19; tentative D call: TRBD1 (6 bases). The germline V gene encodes CDR1 LNHDA and CDR2 SQIVND (reference sequence). The CDR3 sequence is 14 residues long. The ends were cut back, 6 bases at V and 2 bases at J, with 13 bases in the middle. DNA for the CDR3: TGTGCCAGTAGACCCCCAGGGGAAAACTATGGCTACACCTTC. Amino acid sequence: CASRPPGENYGYTF. Combining the CDR3 with reference TRBV19 and TRBJ1-2 gives the whole variable domain DGGITQSPKYLFRKEGQNVTLSCEQNLNHDAMYWYRQDPGQGLRLIYYSQIVNDFQKGDIAEGYSVSREKKESFPLTVTSAQKNPTAFYLCASRPPGENYGYTFGSGTRLTVV.

The J gene is TRBJ2-7, the V gene TRBV4-2; 8 bases are a match to TRBD2. The CDR3 runs to 16 residues. V lost 0 bases and J lost 2; bases outside the gene matches: 6. Looked up from germline, CDR1 is LGHNA and CDR2 is YNFKEQ. CDR3 region: CASSQDPGLVPYEQYF. In DNA form, the CDR3 reads TGTGCCAGCAGCCAAGACCCGGGACTAGTCCCCTACGAGCAGTACTTC.